Listed below are T cell receptor beta chains from one sample, sequenced in a study of T cell repertoires in cytomegalovirus infection. TCRdb used MiXCR to reprocess the reads, holding one entry per CDR3 protein. The data contain 70,000 to 75,000 distinct CDR3 sequences, about 4% of them seen just once; the ten biggest clones take up around 21%. The sample was PBMCs. These TCRs come from a human donor in good health (CMV status not recorded). Some clones in this sample may be carry-over from other donors' samples. CDR3s include the opening cysteine and the closing phenylalanine or tryptophan. The D gene is left open where the match is weak. Clone sizes are shown as once, few or many counts, or a class when the clone is expanded.

CDR3nt,CDR3aa,abundance,d_gene,j_gene,v_gene
TGTGCCAGTAGTCCGGCAGGGGGCACCTCACCCCTCCACTTT,CASSPAGGTSPLHF,many,TRBD1,TRBJ1-6,TRBV19
TGCAGGGTGGGGGACGACAGCGTCAATCAGCCCCAGCATTTT,CRVGDDSVNQPQHF,many,-,TRBJ1-5,TRBV29-1
TGCAGTGCTAGAGAGGAGGACACCACATCTAATGAAAAACTGTTTTTT,CSAREEDTTSNEKLFF,many,-,TRBJ1-4,TRBV20-1
TGTGCCAGCAGCTTAGCGACAGGGTTCACAGATACGCAGTATTTT,CASSLATGFTDTQYF,many,TRBD1,TRBJ2-3,TRBV11-3
TGTGCCAGCGCTCAAGCGGGGGGGCCTGGCACCGGGGAGCTGTTTTTT,CASAQAGGPGTGELFF,many,TRBD2,TRBJ2-2,TRBV27
TGTGCCAGCAGCTTATGGCCCGGGACAGGGAACGAGCAGTACTTC,CASSLWPGTGNEQYF,few,TRBD1,TRBJ2-7,TRBV7-8
TGTGCCAGCAGCCTAAATGCCCGGCGGGATGAGCAGTTCTTC,CASSLNARRDEQFF,many,-,TRBJ2-1,TRBV11-1
TGTGCCAGCAGCTTAGGGTCCAGCCTTGAAGCTTTCTTT,CASSLGSSLEAFF,many,-,TRBJ1-1,TRBV7-2
TGTGCCAGCAGCCGCACAGGGGGCGCTAACTATGGCTACACCTTC,CASSRTGGANYGYTF,many,TRBD1,TRBJ1-2,TRBV12-3/TRBV12-4
TGCGCCAGCAGCTTGGACGGGACACCTTCTTTCTACACCTTC,CASSLDGTPSFYTF,many,-,TRBJ1-2,TRBV5-1
TGTGCCAGCAGCGAACTTACAAGGGCACCCCTCCACTTT,CASSELTRAPLHF,many,-,TRBJ1-6,TRBV7-2
TGTGCCAGCAGGGCCGGGACTAGCGGGGGGAATGAGCAGTTCTTC,CASRAGTSGGNEQFF,many,TRBD2,TRBJ2-1,TRBV6-8
TGTGCCAGCAGCTTGCAAGGGGCGGCCTACGAGCAGTACTTC,CASSLQGAAYEQYF,many,-,TRBJ2-7,TRBV7-8
TGTGCCAGCAGTTTTTGGGCAGGTGCCGCGAACACCGGGGAGCTGTTTTTT,CASSFWAGAANTGELFF,many,-,TRBJ2-2,TRBV7-8
TGTGCCAGCAGTCTCGTCGGGGTGAGGGGGGCCAACGTCCTGACTTTC,CASSLVGVRGANVLTF,many,-,TRBJ2-6,TRBV11-2
TGTGCCAGCAGCTTAGCGGGACAGGCCCGGGGGCCCCAGCATTTT,CASSLAGQARGPQHF,many,TRBD1,TRBJ1-5,TRBV7-8
TGTGCCAGCAGTTCCTCCGGGCCTGTGGCCCAGCATTTT,CASSSSGPVAQHF,many,-,TRBJ1-5,TRBV28
TGTGCCAGCAGTCCCGGGGGGACGAGCAATCAGCCCCAGCATTTT,CASSPGGTSNQPQHF,many,-,TRBJ1-5,TRBV28
TGTGCCAGTAGTGTAGACAGTCGGAACACTGAAGCTTTCTTT,CASSVDSRNTEAFF,many,-,TRBJ1-1,TRBV19
TGTGCCAGCAGCGGGGGCGGATCCTACGAGCAGTACTTC,CASSGGGSYEQYF,many,-,TRBJ2-7,TRBV6-2/TRBV6-3
TGTGCCAGCAGCACGGATGGGTACCCCCCCTACGAGCAGTACTTC,CASSTDGYPPYEQYF,many,-,TRBJ2-7,TRBV5-4
TGTGCCAGCAGCCGGGGGACAGAGGGAGGAGAGACCCAGTACTTC,CASSRGTEGGETQYF,many,-,TRBJ2-5,TRBV12-3/TRBV12-4
TGTGCCAGCAGCTTAGGAGCAATGAACACTGAAGCTTTCTTT,CASSLGAMNTEAFF,many,-,TRBJ1-1,TRBV7-2
TGTGCCAGCAGCTTAGTTTCTTCTATTTTGGACATTCAGTACTTC,CASSLVSSILDIQYF,many,-,TRBJ2-4,TRBV7-2
TGTGCCAGCACCCCTTGGGGGGGGAACACTGAAGCTTTCTTT,CASTPWGGNTEAFF,many,-,TRBJ1-1,TRBV12-3/TRBV12-4
TGTGCCAGCAGCGGGACAGGGGTTAGTTATGCGTCACCCCTCCACTTT,CASSGTGVSYASPLHF,many,TRBD1,TRBJ1-6,TRBV6-5